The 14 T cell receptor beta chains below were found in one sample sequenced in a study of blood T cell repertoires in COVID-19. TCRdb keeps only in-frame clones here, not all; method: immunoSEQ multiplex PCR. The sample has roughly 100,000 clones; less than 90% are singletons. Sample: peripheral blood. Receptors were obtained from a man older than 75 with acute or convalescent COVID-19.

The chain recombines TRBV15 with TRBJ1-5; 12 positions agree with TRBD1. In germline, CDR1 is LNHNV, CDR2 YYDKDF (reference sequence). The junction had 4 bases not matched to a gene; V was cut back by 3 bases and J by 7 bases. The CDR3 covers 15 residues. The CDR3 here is CATSSEGTGGQPQHF. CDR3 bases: TGTGCCACCAGCAGTGAAGGGACAGGGGGCCAGCCCCAGCATTTT.

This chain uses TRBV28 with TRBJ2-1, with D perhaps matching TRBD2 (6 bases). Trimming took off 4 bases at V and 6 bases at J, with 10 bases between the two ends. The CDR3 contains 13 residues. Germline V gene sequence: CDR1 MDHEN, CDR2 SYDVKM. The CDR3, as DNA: TGTGCCAGCAGTTCGGGACTTACCAATGAGCAGTTCTTC. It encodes CASSSGLTNEQFF.

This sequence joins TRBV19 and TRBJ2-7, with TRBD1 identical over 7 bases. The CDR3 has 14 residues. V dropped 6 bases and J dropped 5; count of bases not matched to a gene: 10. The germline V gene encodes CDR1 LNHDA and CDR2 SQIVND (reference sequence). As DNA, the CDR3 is TGTGCCAGTAGCCCTAGGACAGGAGGCAACGAGCAGTACTTC. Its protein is CASSPRTGGNEQYF.

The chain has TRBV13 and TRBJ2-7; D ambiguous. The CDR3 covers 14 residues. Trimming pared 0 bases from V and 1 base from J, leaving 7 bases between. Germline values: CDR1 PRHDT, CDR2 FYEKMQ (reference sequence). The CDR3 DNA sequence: TGTGCCAGCAGCTTAGGGCCTATTTCCTACGAGCAGTACTTC. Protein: CASSLGPISYEQYF. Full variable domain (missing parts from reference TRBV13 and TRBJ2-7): AAGVIQSPRHLIKEKRETATLKCYPIPRHDTVYWYQQGPGQDPQFLISFYEKMQSDKGSIPDRFSAQQFSDYHSELNMSSLELGDSALYFCASSLGPISYEQYFGPGTRLTVT.

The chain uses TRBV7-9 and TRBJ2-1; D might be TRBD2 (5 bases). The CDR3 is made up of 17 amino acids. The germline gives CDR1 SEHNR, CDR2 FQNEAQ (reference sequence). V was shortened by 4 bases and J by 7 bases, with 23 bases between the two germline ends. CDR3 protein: CASSSPRAGVVGNEQFF. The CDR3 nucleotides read TGTGCCAGCAGCTCCCCCCGGGCGGGTGTAGTGGGGAATGAGCAGTTCTTC.

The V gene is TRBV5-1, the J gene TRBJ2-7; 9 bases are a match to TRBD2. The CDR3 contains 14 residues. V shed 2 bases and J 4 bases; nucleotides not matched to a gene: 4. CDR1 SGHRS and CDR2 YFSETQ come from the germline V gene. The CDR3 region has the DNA TGCGCCAGCAGCTTAGCGGGAGGATCGTACGAGCAGTACTTC. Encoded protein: CASSLAGGSYEQYF.

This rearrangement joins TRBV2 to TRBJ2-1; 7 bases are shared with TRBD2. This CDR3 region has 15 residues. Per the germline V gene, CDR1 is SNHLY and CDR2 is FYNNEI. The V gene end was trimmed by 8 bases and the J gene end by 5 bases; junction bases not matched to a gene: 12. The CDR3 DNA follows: TGTGCCAGCGGTACTAGCGTACGGAGTAACAATGAGCAGTTCTTC. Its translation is CASGTSVRSNNEQFF.

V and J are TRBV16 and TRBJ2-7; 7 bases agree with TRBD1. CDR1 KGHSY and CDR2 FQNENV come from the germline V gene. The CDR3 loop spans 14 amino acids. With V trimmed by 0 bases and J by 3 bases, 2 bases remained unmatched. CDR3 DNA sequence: TGTGCCAGCAGCCAATCGAGACAGGGCTACGAGCAGTACTTC. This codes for CASSQSRQGYEQYF. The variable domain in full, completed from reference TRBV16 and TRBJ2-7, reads GEEVAQTPKHLVRGEGQKAKLYCAPIKGHSYVFWYQQVLKNEFKFLISFQNENVFDETGMPKERFSAKCLPNSPCSLEIQATKLEDSAVYFCASSQSRQGYEQYFGPGTRLTVT.

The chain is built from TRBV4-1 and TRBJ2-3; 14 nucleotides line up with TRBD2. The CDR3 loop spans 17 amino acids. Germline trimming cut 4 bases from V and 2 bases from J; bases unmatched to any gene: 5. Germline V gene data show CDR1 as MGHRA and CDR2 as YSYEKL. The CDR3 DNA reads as TGCGCCAGCAGCCGAGGACTAGCGGGAGGTATCACAGATACGCAGTATTTT. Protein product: CASSRGLAGGITDTQYF.

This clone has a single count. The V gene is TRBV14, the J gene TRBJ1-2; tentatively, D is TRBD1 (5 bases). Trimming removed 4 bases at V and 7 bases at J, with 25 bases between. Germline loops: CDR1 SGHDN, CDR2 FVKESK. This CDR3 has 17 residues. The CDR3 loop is CASSRKGPQVIGGGYTF. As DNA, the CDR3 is TGTGCCAGCAGCCGCAAAGGGCCACAGGTCATCGGGGGTGGCTACACCTTC.

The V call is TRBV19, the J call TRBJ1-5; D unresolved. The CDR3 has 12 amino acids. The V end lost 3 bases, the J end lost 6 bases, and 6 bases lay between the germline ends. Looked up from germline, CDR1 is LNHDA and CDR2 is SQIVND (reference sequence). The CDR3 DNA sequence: TGTGCCAGTAGTATGAACGGTCAGCCCCAGCATTTT. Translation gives CASSMNGQPQHF. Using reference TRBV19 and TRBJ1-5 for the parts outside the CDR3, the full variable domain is DGGITQSPKYLFRKEGQNVTLSCEQNLNHDAMYWYRQDPGQGLRLIYYSQIVNDFQKGDIAEGYSVSREKKESFPLTVTSAQKNPTAFYLCASSMNGQPQHFGDGTRLSIL.

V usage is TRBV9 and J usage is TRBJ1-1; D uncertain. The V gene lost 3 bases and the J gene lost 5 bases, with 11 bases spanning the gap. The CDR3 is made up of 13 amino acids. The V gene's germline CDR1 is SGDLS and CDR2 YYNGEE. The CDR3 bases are TGTGCCAGCAGCGACACGTCCAGGACTGAAGCTTTCTTT. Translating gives CASSDTSRTEAFF.

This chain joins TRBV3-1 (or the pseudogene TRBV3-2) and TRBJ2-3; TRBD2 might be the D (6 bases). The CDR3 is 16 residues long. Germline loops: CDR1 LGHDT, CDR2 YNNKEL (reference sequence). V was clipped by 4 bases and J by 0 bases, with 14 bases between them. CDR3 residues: CASSPMPGASTDTQYF. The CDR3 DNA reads TGTGCCAGCAGCCCCATGCCGGGAGCTAGCACAGATACGCAGTATTTT.

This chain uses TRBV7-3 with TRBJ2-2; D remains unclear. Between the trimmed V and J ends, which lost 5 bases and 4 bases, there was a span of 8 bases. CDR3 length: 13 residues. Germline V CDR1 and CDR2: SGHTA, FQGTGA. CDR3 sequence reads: CASSIASTGELFF. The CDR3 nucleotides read TGTGCCAGCAGCATCGCGAGCACCGGGGAGCTGTTTTTT. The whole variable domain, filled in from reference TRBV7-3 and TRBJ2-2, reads GAGVSQTPSNKVTEKGKYVELRCDPISGHTALYWYRQSLGQGPEFLIYFQGTGAADDSGLPNDRFFAVRPEGSVSTLKIQRTERGDSAVYLCASSIASTGELFFGEGSRLTVL.